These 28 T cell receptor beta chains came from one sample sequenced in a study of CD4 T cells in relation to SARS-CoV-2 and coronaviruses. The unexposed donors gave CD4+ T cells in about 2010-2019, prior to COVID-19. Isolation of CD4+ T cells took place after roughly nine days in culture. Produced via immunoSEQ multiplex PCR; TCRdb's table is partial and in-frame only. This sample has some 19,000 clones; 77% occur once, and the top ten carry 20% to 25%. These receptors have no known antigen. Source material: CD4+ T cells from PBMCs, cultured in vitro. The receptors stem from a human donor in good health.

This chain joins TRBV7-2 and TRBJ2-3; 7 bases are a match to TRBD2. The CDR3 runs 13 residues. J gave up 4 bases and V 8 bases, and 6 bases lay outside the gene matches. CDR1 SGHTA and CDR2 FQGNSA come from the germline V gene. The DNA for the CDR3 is TGTGCCAGCGCCGCGGCGGGAGCAGATACGCAGTATTTT. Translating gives CASAAAGADTQYF.

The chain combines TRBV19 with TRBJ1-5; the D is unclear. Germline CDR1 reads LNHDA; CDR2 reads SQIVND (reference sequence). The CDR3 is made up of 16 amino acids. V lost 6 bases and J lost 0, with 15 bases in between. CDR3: CASSRPNRYSNQPQHF. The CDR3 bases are TGTGCCAGTAGCCGCCCCAATAGATATAGCAATCAGCCCCAGCATTTT.

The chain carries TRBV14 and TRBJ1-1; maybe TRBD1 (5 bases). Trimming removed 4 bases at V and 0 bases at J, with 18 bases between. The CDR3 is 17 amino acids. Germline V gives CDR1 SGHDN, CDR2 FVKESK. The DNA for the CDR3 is TGTGCCAGCAGCCCCCTGGAGGGGACTGGGGTGAACACTGAAGCTTTCTTT. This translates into CASSPLEGTGVNTEAFF.

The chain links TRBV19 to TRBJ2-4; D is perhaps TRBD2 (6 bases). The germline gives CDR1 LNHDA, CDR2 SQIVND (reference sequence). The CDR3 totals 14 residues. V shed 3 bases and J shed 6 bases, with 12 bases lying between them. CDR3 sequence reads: CASSMWGEANIQYF. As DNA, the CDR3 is TGTGCCAGTAGTATGTGGGGGGAGGCAAACATTCAGTACTTC.

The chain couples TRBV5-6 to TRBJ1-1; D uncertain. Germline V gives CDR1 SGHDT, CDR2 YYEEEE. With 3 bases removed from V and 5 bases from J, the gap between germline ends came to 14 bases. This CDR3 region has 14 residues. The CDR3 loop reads CASSSWDQNTEAFF. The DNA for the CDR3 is TGTGCCAGCAGCTCGTGGGATCAGAATACTGAAGCTTTCTTT.

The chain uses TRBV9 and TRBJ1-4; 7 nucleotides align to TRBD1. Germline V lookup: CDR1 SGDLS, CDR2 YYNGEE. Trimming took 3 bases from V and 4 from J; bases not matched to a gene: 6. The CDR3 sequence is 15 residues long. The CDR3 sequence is CASSGGTAVNEKLFF. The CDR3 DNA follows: TGTGCCAGCAGCGGCGGGACAGCGGTTAATGAAAAACTGTTTTTT.

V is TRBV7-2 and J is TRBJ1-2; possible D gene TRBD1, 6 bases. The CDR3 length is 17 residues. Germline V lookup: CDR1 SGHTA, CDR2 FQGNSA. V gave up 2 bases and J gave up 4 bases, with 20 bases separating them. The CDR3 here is CASSLNRDGGRIYGYTF. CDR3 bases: TGTGCCAGCAGCTTAAACAGGGACGGAGGGAGGATCTATGGCTACACCTTC.

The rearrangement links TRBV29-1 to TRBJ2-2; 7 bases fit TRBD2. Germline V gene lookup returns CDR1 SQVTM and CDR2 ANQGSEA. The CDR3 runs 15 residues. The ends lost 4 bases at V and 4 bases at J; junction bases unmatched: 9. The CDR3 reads CSVAASGPLTGELFF. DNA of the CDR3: TGCAGCGTTGCGGCTAGCGGACCTCTCACCGGGGAGCTGTTTTTT.

CDR3 protein: CASSGLGPGSGELFF. The CDR3, as DNA: TGTGCCAGCAGTGGTCTCGGTCCGGGCTCCGGGGAGCTGTTTTTT. The chain joins TRBV5-4 to TRBJ2-2; no firm D call. The CDR3 covers 15 residues. The germline V gene encodes CDR1 SGHNT and CDR2 YYREEE (reference sequence). V lost 5 bases and J lost 6, with 17 bases in between.

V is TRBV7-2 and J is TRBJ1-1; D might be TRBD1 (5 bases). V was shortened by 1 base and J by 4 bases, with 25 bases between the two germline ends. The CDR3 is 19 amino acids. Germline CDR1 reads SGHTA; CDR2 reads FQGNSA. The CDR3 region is CASSLELKGLLKRGTEAFF. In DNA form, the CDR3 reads TGTGCCAGCAGCTTAGAATTAAAGGGGCTGCTCAAGCGGGGCACTGAAGCTTTCTTT.

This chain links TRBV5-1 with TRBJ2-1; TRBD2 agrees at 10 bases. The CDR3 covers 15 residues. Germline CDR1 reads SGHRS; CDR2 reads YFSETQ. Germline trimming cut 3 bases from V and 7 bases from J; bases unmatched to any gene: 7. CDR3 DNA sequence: TGCGCCAGCAGCTCGATAATTAGCGGGGGGAATGAGCAGTTCTTC. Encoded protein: CASSSIISGGNEQFF.

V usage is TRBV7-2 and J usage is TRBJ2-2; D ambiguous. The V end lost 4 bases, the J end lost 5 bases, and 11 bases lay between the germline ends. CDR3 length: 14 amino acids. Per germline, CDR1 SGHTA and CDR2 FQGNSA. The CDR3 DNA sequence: TGTGCCAGCAGCTCCAGCAGTTGGACCGGGGAGCTGTTTTTT. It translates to CASSSSSWTGELFF.

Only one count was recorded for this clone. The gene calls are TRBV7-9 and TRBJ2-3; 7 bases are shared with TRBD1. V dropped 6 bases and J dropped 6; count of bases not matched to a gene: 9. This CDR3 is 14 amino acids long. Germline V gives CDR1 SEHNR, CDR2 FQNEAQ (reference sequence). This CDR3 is CASRSGQSMDTQYF. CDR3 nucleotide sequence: TGTGCCAGCAGATCGGGACAGAGCATGGATACGCAGTATTTT.

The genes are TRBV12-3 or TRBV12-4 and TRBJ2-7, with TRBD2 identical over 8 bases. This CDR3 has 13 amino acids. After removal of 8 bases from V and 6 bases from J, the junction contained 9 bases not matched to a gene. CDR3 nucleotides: TGTGCCAGCTGTCGGCGGGAGGTCTCCGAGCAGTACTTC. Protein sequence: CASCRREVSEQYF.

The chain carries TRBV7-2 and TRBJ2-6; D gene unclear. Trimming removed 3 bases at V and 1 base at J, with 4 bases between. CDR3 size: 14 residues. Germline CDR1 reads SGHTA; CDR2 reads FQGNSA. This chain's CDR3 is CASSFGSGANVLTF. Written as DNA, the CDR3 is TGTGCCAGCAGCTTTGGTTCTGGGGCCAACGTCCTGACTTTC.

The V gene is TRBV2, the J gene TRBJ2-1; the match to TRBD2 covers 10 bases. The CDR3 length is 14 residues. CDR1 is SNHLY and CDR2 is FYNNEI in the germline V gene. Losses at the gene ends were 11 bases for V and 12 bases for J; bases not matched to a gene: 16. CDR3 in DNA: TGTGCCCTAGCGCCTAGCGGGGGTTTGGGGGGGCAGTTCTTC. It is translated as CALAPSGGLGGQFF.

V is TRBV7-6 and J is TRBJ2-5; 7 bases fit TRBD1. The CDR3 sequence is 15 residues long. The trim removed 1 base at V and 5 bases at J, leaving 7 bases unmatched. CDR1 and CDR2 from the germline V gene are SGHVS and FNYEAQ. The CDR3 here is CASSLGQGERETQYF. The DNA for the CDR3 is TGTGCCAGCAGCTTAGGACAGGGCGAGAGGGAGACCCAGTACTTC.

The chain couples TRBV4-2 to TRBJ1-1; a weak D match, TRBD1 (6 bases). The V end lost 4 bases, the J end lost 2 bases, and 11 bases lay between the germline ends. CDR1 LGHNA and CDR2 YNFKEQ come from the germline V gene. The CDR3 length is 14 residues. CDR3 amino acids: CASSLGQLNTEAFF. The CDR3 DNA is TGTGCCAGCAGCCTAGGACAGCTAAACACTGAAGCTTTCTTT.

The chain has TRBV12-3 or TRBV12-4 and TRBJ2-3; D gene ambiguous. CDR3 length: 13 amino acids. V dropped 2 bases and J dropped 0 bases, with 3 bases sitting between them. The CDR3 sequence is CASSLLSTDTQYF. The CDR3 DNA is TGTGCCAGCAGTTTACTGAGCACAGATACGCAGTATTTT.

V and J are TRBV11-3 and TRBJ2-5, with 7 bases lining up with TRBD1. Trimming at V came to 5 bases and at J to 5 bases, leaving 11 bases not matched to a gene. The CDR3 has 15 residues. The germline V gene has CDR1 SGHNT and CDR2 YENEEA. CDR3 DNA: TGTGCCAGCAGCGCTCGACAGGGAAGCTTGGAGACCCAGTACTTC. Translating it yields CASSARQGSLETQYF.

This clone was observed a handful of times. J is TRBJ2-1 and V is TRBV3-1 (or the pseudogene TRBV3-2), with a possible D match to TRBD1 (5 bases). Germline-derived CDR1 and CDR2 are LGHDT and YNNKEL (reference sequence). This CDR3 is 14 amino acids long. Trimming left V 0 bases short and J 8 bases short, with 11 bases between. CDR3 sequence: CASSQEGVLHEQFF. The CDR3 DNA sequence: TGTGCCAGCAGCCAAGAAGGGGTCCTTCATGAGCAGTTCTTC.

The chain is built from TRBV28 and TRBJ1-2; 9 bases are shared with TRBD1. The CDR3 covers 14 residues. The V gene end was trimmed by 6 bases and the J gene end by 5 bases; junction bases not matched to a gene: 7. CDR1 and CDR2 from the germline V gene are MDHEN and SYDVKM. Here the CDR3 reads CASSPGQGTYGYTF. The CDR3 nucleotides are TGTGCCAGCAGCCCCGGACAGGGGACATATGGCTACACCTTC.

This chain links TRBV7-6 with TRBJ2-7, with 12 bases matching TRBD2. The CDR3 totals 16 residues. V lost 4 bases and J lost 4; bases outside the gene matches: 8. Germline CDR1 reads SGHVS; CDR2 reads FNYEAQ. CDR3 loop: CASSSQTSGSGYEQYF. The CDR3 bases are TGTGCCAGCAGCTCACAGACTAGCGGGAGCGGATACGAGCAGTACTTC.

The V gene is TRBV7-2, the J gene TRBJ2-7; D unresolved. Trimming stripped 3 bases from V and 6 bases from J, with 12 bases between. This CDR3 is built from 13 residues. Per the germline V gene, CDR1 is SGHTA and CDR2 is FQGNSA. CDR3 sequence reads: CASSFSPDGEQYF. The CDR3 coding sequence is TGTGCCAGCAGCTTTTCCCCAGACGGCGAGCAGTACTTC.

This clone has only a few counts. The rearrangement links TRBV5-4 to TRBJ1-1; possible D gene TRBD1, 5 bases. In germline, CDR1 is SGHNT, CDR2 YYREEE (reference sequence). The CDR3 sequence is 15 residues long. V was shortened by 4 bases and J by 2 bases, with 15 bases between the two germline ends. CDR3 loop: CASSPGRQSNTEAFF. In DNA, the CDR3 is TGTGCCAGCAGCCCGGGGCGACAGTCTAACACTGAAGCTTTCTTT.

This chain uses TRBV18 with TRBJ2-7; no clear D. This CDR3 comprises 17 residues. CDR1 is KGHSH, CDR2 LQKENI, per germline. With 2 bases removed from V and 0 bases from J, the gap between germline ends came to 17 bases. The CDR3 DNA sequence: TGTGCCAGCTCACCATACTCTCTCCAGCCCTACTCCTACGAGCAGTACTTC. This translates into CASSPYSLQPYSYEQYF. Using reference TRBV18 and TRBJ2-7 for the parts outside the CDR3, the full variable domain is NAGVMQNPRHLVRRRGQEARLRCSPMKGHSHVYWYRQLPEEGLKFMVYLQKENIIDESGMPKERFSAEFPKEGPSILRIQQVVRGDSAAYFCASSPYSLQPYSYEQYFGPGTRLTVT.

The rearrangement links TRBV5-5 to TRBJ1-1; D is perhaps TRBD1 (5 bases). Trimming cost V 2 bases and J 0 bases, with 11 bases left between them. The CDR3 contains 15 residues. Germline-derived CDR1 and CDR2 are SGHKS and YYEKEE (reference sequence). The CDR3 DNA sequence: TGTGCCAGCAGCTTTTGGGGGGACCTGAACACTGAAGCTTTCTTT. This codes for CASSFWGDLNTEAFF.

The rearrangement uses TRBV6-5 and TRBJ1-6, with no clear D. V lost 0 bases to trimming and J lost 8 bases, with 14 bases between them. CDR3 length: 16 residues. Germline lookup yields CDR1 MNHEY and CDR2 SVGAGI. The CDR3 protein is CASSYSGNGADSPLHF. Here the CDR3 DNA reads TGTGCCAGCAGTTACTCAGGCAACGGCGCGGATTCACCCCTCCACTTT.